This TCR beta chain was recorded in a study of Ad26.COV2.S vaccination and SARS-CoV-2 variants. Study-level background: Doses of Ad26.COV2.S were injected into muscle once or twice, 56 days apart.

Study observations and caveats: Participants given vaccine showed non-spike TCR breadth similar to that of placebo recipients. Compared with placebo recipients, vaccine recipients had higher spike-specific TCR breadth.

The V and J ends lost 0 bases and 2 bases respectively, with 11 bases between them. This CDR3 is built from 16 residues. The germline V gene has CDR1 LNHNV and CDR2 YYDKDF (reference sequence). This clone was found once. Its antigen is not identified. TCRdb's table, derived via immunoSEQ multiplex PCR, lists solely in-frame clones and lacks some. Among a few hundred thousand clones listed, approximately 90% were seen once. Noted treatment: around 19 received Ad26.COV2.S at low or high dose, single or two shots; several received placebo; per-sample allocation not given. Sampling was done on day 63 after the first vaccine or placebo injection.

The sequence came from a person aged 18-65 years who received the Ad26.COV2.S COVID-19 vaccine or a placebo. The rearrangement joins TRBV15 to TRBJ1-3; a weak D match, TRBD1 (6 bases). The input for sequencing was peripheral blood, taken in a trial of Ad26.COV2.S vaccine versus placebo. This CDR3 reads CATSRDATGPGNTIYF. For the CDR3, the DNA is TGTGCCACCAGCAGAGATGCTACAGGGCCTGGAAACACCATATATTTT.